The entry below describes one T cell receptor (beta chain). The antigen remains undetermined. This CDR3 comprises 14 residues. The germline V gene has CDR1 MNHEY and CDR2 SMNVEV (reference sequence). V lost 5 bases, J lost 4 bases, and 3 bases stayed unmatched. Here immunoSEQ multiplex PCR was the method, and the copy in TCRdb shows in-frame clones only, minus some. The sample records some 110,000 clones, roughly 90% being singletons. The record originates from a study of PD-L1 blockade in urothelial cancer. Study context: Patients arrived having already received 0 to 3 prior chemotherapy regimens. There were a median of approximately 150,000 T cells in blood samples.

Notes on the study in general: Durable-benefit patients showed greater tumor-associated blood clone expansion at 3 weeks.

Documented time point: peripheral blood 6 weeks after treatment start. Locally advanced or metastatic urothelial carcinoma was diagnosed in the patients. The clonotype originates from a man in his 60s with urothelial cancer. The chain employs TRBV27 and TRBJ1-2, with TRBD1 identical over 11 bases. The material sequenced was PBMCs, taken around atezolizumab (anti-PD-L1) treatment. CDR3 region: CASSPGQGGYGYTF. CDR3 nucleotides: TGTGCCAGCAGTCCGGGACAGGGGGGCTATGGCTACACCTTC.